This T cell receptor beta chain was observed in a study of CD8 T cells in Susac syndrome. High-throughput TCR beta sequencing covered peripheral CD8+ and CD4+ T cells. The authors negatively isolated CD8+ and CD4+ T cells and FACS-enriched TEMRA cells. An amount of RNA that ranged from roughly 0.45 to 1 ug was reverse transcribed with random hexamers. TCR beta CDR3 was amplified by immunoSEQ covering 54 Vbeta and 13 Jbeta. MiXCR, applied by TCRdb to the immunoSEQ multiplex PCR reads, yields one record per CDR3 protein. This sample yields over 150,000 distinct CDR3 sequences, of which about 95% are seen a single time; under 0.095% belongs to the top ten. Regarding the study as a whole: It was acknowledged by the study that relatively few individuals were included in its TCR sequencing and HLA analysis.

Notes on this clonotype: Its antigen is currently unknown.

The CDR3 spans 14 residues. With 2 bases removed from V and 6 bases from J, the gap between germline ends came to 12 bases. Germline V CDR1 and CDR2: SGHDT, YYEEEE. Sequenced: CD4+ T cells from PBMCs. The V call is TRBV5-6, the J call TRBJ1-5; D might be TRBD1 (5 bases). The source is a human donor with multiple sclerosis. CDR3 DNA sequence: TGTGCCAGCAGCTTTGGGACCACGGCTCAGCCCCAGCATTTT. It specifies CASSFGTTAQPQHF. The entire variable domain, with the rest obtained from reference TRBV5-6 and TRBJ1-5, is as follows: DAGVTQSPTHLIKTRGQQVTLRCSPKSGHDTVSWYQQALGQGPQFIFQYYEEEERQRGNFPDRFSGHQFPNYSSELNVNALLLGDSALYLCASSFGTTAQPQHFGDGTRLSIL.